This T cell receptor (beta chain) is from a study of blood T cell repertoires in COVID-19. How the authors handled the data: Reference gene primer amplification gave nucleated cell count estimates. The table came from immunoSEQ multiplex PCR; TCRdb's copy has only in-frame clones and leaves some out. The V and J calls and clone size were taken over from that table, and D and trimming were inferred from the DNA. This sample has around 450,000 clones, with about 90% found just once. V lost 2 bases to trimming and J lost 7 bases, with 6 bases between them. This CDR3 contains 13 residues. Germline CDR1 reads MNHEY; CDR2 reads SVGAGI. Enrollees, about 18 to 90 years old, lived in approximately 25 US areas. Participants had their cohort set by participant-reported clinical history.

The sequence was collected from a young man who had recovered from COVID-19. Sequenced sample: PBMCs or T cells enriched from blood (not recorded which). This chain connects TRBV6-5 to TRBJ1-6; no clear D. CDR3 DNA sequence: TGTGCCAGCAGTTACAGGAGGAATTCACCCCTCCACTTT. It yields the protein CASSYRRNSPLHF.